By share, the clone carrying this T cell receptor beta chain counts as medium-sized (0.01 to 0.1%). This sample is part of a study of spatial heterogeneity in lung cancer. As for time point: sample taken at primary tumor resection. Unsorted whole RNA from tumor, nontumor lung or frozen PBMC underwent sequencing. Individually, TCR cDNA molecules were each labelled with a unique molecular identifier. TCRdb itself ran the 5' RACE reads through MiXCR, one entry per CDR3 protein. This table has about 3,700 distinct CDR3 sequences, about a quarter appearing once. Losses at the gene ends were 2 bases for V and 1 base for J; bases not matched to a gene: 9. Germline loops: CDR1 PRHDT, CDR2 FYEKMQ (reference sequence). CDR3 length: 17 amino acids.

The chain employs TRBV13 and TRBJ2-7, with 9 bases lining up with TRBD2. This clonotype was obtained from a male donor with early-stage non-small cell lung cancer. Source: normal lung tissue next to the tumor, taken at surgery. CDR3 bases: TGTGCCAGCAGCTTAAAGGTCGGACTAGCGCTTTCCTACGAGCAGTACTTC. Protein sequence: CASSLKVGLALSYEQYF.